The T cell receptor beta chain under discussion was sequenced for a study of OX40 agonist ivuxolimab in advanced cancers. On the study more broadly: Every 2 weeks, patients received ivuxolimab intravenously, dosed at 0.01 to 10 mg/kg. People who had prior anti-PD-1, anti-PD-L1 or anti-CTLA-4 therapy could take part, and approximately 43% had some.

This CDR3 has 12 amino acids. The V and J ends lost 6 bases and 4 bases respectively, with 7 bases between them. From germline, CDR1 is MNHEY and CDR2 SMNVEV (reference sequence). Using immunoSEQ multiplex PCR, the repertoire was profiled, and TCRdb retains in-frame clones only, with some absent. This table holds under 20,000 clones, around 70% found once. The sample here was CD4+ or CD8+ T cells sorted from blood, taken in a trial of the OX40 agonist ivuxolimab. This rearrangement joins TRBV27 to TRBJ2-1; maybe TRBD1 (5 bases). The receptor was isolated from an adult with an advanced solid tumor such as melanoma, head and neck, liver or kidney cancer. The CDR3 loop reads CASSPGYNEQFF. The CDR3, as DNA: TGTGCCAGCAGCCCAGGGTACAATGAGCAGTTCTTC.